The present T cell receptor beta chain was sequenced within a study of blood T cell repertoires in COVID-19. As for the study in general: Samples came from the United States, Italy and Spain, spanning acute and convalescent COVID-19.

Seattle's enrolled individuals joined amid active infection and were then monitored longitudinally. Per the original data handling: By means of reference gene primer amplification, nucleated cell counts were estimated. The data were produced by immunoSEQ multiplex PCR, yet TCRdb's version contains in-frame clones alone and is incomplete. V, J and clone size were drawn from that table, and D and trimming were deduced from the DNA. The data hold 200,000 to 250,000 clones, with about 80% observed a single time. This TCR derives from a woman of 80 years or more with COVID-19, enrolled during active disease. The sample taken for sequencing was peripheral blood.

The CDR3: CASSVGTDYGYTF. The CDR3, as DNA: TGTGCCAGCAGCGTAGGGACAGACTATGGCTACACCTTC. V usage is TRBV9 and J usage is TRBJ1-2; D may be TRBD1 (6 bases). Germline V gives CDR1 SGDLS, CDR2 YYNGEE. V lost 0 bases and J 3 bases, leaving 6 bases between the germline ends. The CDR3 loop spans 13 amino acids.